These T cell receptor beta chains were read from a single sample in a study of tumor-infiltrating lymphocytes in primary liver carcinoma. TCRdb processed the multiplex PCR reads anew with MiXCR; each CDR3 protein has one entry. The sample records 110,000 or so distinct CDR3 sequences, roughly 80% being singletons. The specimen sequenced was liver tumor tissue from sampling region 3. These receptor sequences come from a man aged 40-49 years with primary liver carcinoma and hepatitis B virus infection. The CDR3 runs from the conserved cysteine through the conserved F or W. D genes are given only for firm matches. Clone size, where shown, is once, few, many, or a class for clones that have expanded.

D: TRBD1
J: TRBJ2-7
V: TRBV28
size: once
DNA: TGTGCCAGCAAGAGACAGGGATTACCCTCCTACAAGCAGCACTTC
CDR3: CASKRQGLPSYKQHF

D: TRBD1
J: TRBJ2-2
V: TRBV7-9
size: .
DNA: TGTACCAGCAGACCGGGACAGGCGGGGACCGGGGTGCTGTTTTTT
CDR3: CTSRPGQAGTGVLFF

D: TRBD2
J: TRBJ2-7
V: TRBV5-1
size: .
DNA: TGCGCCAGCAACTTCAGGACTAGCGTAACTTGGGGAAGCTACGAGCAGTACTTC
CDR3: CASNFRTSVTWGSYEQYF

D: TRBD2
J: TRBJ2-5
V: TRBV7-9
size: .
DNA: TGCGCCACCAGCTTAGTAGCGGGAGTAGAGACCCAGTACTTC
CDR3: CATSLVAGVETQYF

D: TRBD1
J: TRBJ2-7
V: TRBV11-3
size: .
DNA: TGTGCCTGCAGGGTGGGACAGTCCTACGAGGAGTACTTC
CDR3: CACRVGQSYEEYF

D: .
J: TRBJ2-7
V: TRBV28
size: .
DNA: TGTGCCAACAGTTTGTTCAACGAGCAGTACTTC
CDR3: CANSLFNEQYF

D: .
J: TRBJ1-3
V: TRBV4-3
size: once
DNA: TGCGCCAGCAGCCAAGCCGTGAGAGGGGGTGGAAACACCATATATTTT
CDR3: CASSQAVRGGGNTIYF

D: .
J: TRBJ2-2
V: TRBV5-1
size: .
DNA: TGCGCCAGCAGCATGGCCGGGACGGGGGGCACCGGGAAGCTGTTTTTT
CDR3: CASSMAGTGGTGKLFF

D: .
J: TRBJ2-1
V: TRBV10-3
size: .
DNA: TGTGCCATCAGCCCGGGATTAGCGAGGAACAACAATGAGCAGTTCTTC
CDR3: CAISPGLARNNNEQFF

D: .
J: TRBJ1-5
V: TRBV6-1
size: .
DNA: TGTGCCAGCAGTGAAGTCGGGTCCAATCAGCTCCAACATTTT
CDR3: CASSEVGSNQLQHF

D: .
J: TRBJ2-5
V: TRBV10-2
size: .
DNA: TGCGCCAGCAGTGACGCTAGCGAGGCCCAGTACTTC
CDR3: CASSDASEAQYF

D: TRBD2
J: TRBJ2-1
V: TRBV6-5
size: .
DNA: TGTACCAGCAGCTTCAGCGGGAGACCGGCAGATGTGCAGTTCTTC
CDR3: CTSSFSGRPADVQFF

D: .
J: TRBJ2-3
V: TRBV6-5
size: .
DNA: TGTGCCAGCACCTACCACGGCGGGACAGGCACAGATACGCAGTATTTT
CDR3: CASTYHGGTGTDTQYF

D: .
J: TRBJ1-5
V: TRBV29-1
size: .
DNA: TGCAGCGTTGTCGGAGAGATCAATCGGCCCCAACATTTT
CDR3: CSVVGEINRPQHF

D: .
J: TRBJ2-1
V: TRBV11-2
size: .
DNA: TGTGCCAGCATCTTCACAGGGATCAATGAGGAGTTCTTC
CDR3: CASIFTGINEEFF

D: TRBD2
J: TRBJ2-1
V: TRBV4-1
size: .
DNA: TGCACCAGCAGCCAAGATGACAAGAGGGAGGGTCGGGTCTTC
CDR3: CTSSQDDKREGRVF

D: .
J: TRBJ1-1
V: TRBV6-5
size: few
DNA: TGTGCCAGCAGTTACTCGCCAACAGTGAACACTGAAGTTTTCTTT
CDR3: CASSYSPTVNTEVFF

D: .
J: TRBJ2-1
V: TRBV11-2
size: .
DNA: TGTGCCAGCAGCTTAGATTGGGACTACAATGAGCAGTTCTTC
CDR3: CASSLDWDYNEQFF

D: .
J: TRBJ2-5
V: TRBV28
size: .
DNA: TGTGCCAGCTTTCCAGGCGGAGCTTACCGAGAGACCCAGTACTTC
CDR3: CASFPGGAYRETQYF

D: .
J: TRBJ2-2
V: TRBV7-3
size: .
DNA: TGTGCCAGCAGCCCGTTGGGAGGTCGGTCCGGGGAGCTGTTTTTT
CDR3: CASSPLGGRSGELFF

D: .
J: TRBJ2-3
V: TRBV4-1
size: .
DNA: TGCGCCACCAGTCAAGATCCGGGTAGTGGGAGTAATACGCAGTATTTT
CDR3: CATSQDPGSGSNTQYF

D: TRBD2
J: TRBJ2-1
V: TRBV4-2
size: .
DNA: TGTGCTAGCAGCCAGCTTAGCGGGCTCTCCTACAATGAGCAGTTATTC
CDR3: CASSQLSGLSYNEQLF

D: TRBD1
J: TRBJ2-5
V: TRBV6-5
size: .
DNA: TGTGCCAGCAGTGTGACAGGGGCAGGTGAAGAGACCCAGTACTTC
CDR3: CASSVTGAGEETQYF

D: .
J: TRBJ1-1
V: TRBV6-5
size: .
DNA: TGTACCAGCAGTTACCGGGGAGCTGGCACTGAAACTTACTTT
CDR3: CTSSYRGAGTETYF

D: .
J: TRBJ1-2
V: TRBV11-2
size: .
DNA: TGTGCCAGCAGCTTAGATTCGGGAGGAGCCTACACCTTC
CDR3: CASSLDSGGAYTF

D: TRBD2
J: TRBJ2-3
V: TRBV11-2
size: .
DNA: TGTGCCAGCAGCCGGGAAACTGGGGGGGTCGATGATACGCAGTATTTT
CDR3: CASSRETGGVDDTQYF

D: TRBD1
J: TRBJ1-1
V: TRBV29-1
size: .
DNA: TGCAGCGGATCAGGGGGCTGGAGAATGAACACTGGAGCTTTCTTT
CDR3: CSGSGGWRMNTGAFF

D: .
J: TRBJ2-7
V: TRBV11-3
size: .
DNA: TGTGCCGGCAGCTTCGGGGTTTTGGGCGAGCCCTACTTC
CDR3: CAGSFGVLGEPYF

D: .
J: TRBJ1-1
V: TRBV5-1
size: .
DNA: TGCGCCAACACCCCGAGGTCAGGGAACACCAACACTGAAGCTTTCTTT
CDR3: CANTPRSGNTNTEAFF

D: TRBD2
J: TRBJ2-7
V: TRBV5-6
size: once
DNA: TGTGTCAGCAGCGCCCTGACTAGCGGTCCCCACGAACAGTACTTC
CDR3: CVSSALTSGPHEQYF

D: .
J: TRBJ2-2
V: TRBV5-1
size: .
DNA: TGCGCCAGCAGCGACAGAGTCCCGAACACCGGGGAGTCGTTTTTT
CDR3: CASSDRVPNTGESFF

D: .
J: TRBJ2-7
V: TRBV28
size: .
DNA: TGTGTCAGCAGTCCTCGACAGGAGTACTACGAGCAATACTTC
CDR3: CVSSPRQEYYEQYF

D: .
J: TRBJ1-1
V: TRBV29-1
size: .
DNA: TGCAGCACGACGAGGACTCTGAAGACTGAAGCTTTCTTT
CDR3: CSTTRTLKTEAFF

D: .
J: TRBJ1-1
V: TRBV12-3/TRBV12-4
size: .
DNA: TGTGCCAGCAGTTTAGGACAGTTGTTTAACACTGAAGCTTTCTTT
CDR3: CASSLGQLFNTEAFF

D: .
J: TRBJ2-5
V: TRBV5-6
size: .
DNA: TGCGTCAGCAGCTTGTTCCTCGGGTTGGATAGCGGTCTTGGGACCCAGTACTTC
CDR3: CVSSLFLGLDSGLGTQYF

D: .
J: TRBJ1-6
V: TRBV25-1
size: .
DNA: TGTGACAGCAGTGGACAGCCTAATTCACCCCTCAACTTT
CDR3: CDSSGQPNSPLNF

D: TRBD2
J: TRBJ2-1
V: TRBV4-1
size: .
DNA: TGCGCCAGCAGCCAAGACCGAAGAGGGAGGGCCAGGGATCACAATGAGCAGTTCTTC
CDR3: CASSQDRRGRARDHNEQFF

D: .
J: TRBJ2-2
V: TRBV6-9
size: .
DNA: TGTGCCAGCACCAGGGTGGATACCGGGGAGCTGTTTTTT
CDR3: CASTRVDTGELFF

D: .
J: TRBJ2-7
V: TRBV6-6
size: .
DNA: TGTGCCAGCAGTGGAGGACGGAATTCCTATGAGGAGTATTTC
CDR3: CASSGGRNSYEEYF

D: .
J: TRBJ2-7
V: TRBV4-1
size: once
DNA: TGCGCCAGCTGCCAAACCCCCGGGACATCCTATGAGCAGTACTTC
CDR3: CASCQTPGTSYEQYF

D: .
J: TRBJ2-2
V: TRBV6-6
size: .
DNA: TGTGTCATCTCCGTCGTCCGAGAGACCGGGGAGCTGTTTTTT
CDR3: CVISVVRETGELFF

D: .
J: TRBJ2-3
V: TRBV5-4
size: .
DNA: TGTGCCAGAATTGACAGAGCCTCCGGAACTAGCACAGATACGAAGTATTTT
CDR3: CARIDRASGTSTDTKYF

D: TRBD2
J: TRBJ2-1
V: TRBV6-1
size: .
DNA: TGTGCCAGCAGTATAGCGGGGGAGGAGCAGTTCTTC
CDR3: CASSIAGEEQFF

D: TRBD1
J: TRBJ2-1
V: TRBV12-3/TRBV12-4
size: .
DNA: TGTGCCAGCAGTCCACCCGGGACAGGCCCTTACAATGGGCATTTCTTC
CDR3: CASSPPGTGPYNGHFF